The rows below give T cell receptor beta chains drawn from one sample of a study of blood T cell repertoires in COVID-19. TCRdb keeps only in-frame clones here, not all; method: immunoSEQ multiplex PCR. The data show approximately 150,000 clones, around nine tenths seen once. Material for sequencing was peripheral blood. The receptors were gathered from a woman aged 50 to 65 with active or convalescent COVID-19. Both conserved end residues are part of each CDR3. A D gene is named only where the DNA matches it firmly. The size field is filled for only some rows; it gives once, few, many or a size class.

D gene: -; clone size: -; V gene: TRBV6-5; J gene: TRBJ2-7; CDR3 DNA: TGTGCCAGCAGTTACTCATCGAGGGCGGGAGAGCAGTACTTC; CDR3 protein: CASSYSSRAGEQYF
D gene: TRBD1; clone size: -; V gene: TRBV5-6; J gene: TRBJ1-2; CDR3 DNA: TGTGCCAGCAGCCGCAAAGGACAGGGGGAATATGGCTACACCTTC; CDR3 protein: CASSRKGQGEYGYTF
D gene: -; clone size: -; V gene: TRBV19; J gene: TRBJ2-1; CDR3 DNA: TGTGCCAGTAGTAACCAGGGACTCAGCTCCTACAATGAGCAGTTCTTC; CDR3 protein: CASSNQGLSSYNEQFF
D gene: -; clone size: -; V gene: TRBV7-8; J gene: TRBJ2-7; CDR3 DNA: TGTGCCAGCAGCCCCTACACGGGGTTTGAGCAGTACTTC; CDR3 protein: CASSPYTGFEQYF
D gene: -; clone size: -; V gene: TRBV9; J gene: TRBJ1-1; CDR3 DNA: TGTGCCAGCACCGCCCTCGGCAGGGACACTGAAGCTTTCTTT; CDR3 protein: CASTALGRDTEAFF
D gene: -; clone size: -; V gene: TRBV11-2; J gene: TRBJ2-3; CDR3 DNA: TGTGCCAGCAGATCTAACCTGGGACACCTCACAGATACGCAGTATTTT; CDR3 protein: CASRSNLGHLTDTQYF
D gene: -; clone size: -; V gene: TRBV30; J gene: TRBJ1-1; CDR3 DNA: TGTGCCTGGAGCTATGCCCGAAACACTGAAGCTTTCTTT; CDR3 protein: CAWSYARNTEAFF
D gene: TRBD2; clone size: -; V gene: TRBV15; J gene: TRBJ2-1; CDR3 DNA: TGTGCCACCAGCAGACCCCGGACTAGTTTGAATGAGCAGTTCTTC; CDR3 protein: CATSRPRTSLNEQFF
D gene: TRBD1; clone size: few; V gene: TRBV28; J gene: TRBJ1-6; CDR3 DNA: TGTGCCAGCTTGACAGGGGGTTTAGGCTCCTATAATTCACCCCTCCACTTT; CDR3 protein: CASLTGGLGSYNSPLHF
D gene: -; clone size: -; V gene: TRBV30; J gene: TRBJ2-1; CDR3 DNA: TGTGCCTGGAGTTGGAGGCTTAATGAGCAGTTCTTC; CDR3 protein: CAWSWRLNEQFF